The next 20 T cell receptor beta chains were all read from a single sample in a study of T cells in Graves' hyperthyroidism and ophthalmopathy. TCR beta CDR3 regions were amplified from RNA transcripts. First-round RT-PCR of the TCR CDR3 relied on the HTBI primer set. MiXCR, run by TCRdb on the multiplex PCR reads, gives a single entry per CDR3 protein. The table includes roughly 720,000 distinct CDR3 sequences, 17% detected once. Sequenced sample: blood. The receptors derive from a man aged 50 or older with Graves' hyperthyroidism.

This clonotype has ten or more counts. This rearrangement joins TRBV30 to TRBJ2-1; D is unclear. V lost 0 bases, J lost 1 base, and 7 bases lay in between. The CDR3 contains 14 residues. CDR1 is GTSNPN, CDR2 SVGIG, per germline (reference sequence). The CDR3 loop reads CAWSVSASYNEQFF. Written as DNA, the CDR3 is TGTGCCTGGAGTGTAAGTGCGTCCTACAATGAGCAGTTCTTC.

This chain links TRBV5-1 with TRBJ2-4, with TRBD1 identical over 8 bases. The CDR3 totals 14 residues. The germline V gene has CDR1 SGHRS and CDR2 YFSETQ. Trimming cost V 3 bases and J 5 bases; bases outside gene matches: 4. Written as DNA, the CDR3 is TGCGCCAGCAGCTCCGGGACAGGAGAAAACATTCAGTACTTC. This gives the protein CASSSGTGENIQYF. The whole variable domain, filled in from reference TRBV5-1 and TRBJ2-4, reads KAGVTQTPRYLIKTRGQQVTLSCSPISGHRSVSWYQQTPGQGLQFLFEYFSETQRNKGNFPGRFSGRQFSNSRSEMNVSTLELGDSALYLCASSSGTGENIQYFGAGTRLSVL.

This clonotype has at least ten counts. The CDR3 loop reads CASSLDSVAGGLGEQYF. The CDR3 DNA reads TGTGCCAGCAGCTTAGATTCGGTAGCGGGAGGTTTGGGAGAGCAGTACTTC. The rearrangement joins TRBV11-2 to TRBJ2-7, with 10 bases fitting TRBD2. This CDR3 has 17 amino acids. Germline lookup yields CDR1 SGHAT and CDR2 FQNNGV. The J segment lost 7 bases and the V segment lost 0 bases, leaving 12 bases of the junction unmatched.

The gene calls are TRBV12-3 or TRBV12-4 and TRBJ2-1; 9 bases agree with TRBD1. CDR3 length: 16 residues. Germline trimming cut 5 bases from V and 9 bases from J; bases unmatched to any gene: 14. As DNA, the CDR3 is TGTGCCAGCAGTCCTCCCCGGGACAGGGCCGAGGGTGAGCAGTTCTTC. This translates into CASSPPRDRAEGEQFF.

The sample holds many counts of this clonotype. This chain joins TRBV7-3 and TRBJ2-7, with TRBD2 matching 9 bases. The CDR3 extends over 17 amino acids. The V gene end was trimmed by 4 bases and the J gene end by 6 bases; junction bases not matched to a gene: 16. Germline V gene data show CDR1 as SGHTA and CDR2 as FQGTGA. DNA of the CDR3: TGTGCCAGCAGCTCTACTTGCTTAGCGGGAGAGAAATGCGAGCAGTACTTC. Its translation: CASSSTCLAGEKCEQYF.

This clonotype showed up many times. The chain has TRBV28 and TRBJ2-7; perhaps TRBD2 as D (5 bases). Trimming removed 6 bases from V and 0 bases from J, with 18 bases in between. Germline V gives CDR1 MDHEN, CDR2 SYDVKM. The CDR3 totals 16 residues. CDR3 bases: TGTGCCAGCAGAACCCCCTTCGGGATCAGCTCCTACGAGCAGTACTTC. Translated: CASRTPFGISSYEQYF.

In this sample, this clonotype turned up many times. This chain uses TRBV18 with TRBJ2-1; TRBD2 is a possible D gene (5 bases). The germline gives CDR1 KGHSH, CDR2 LQKENI. The CDR3 sequence is 12 residues long. The ends were cut back, 4 bases at V and 6 bases at J, with 7 bases in the middle. The CDR3 nucleotides are TGTGCCAGCTCACAGGACTTCAATGAGCAGTTCTTC. Translated: CASSQDFNEQFF. The full variable domain, its missing parts supplied by reference TRBV18 and TRBJ2-1, is NAGVMQNPRHLVRRRGQEARLRCSPMKGHSHVYWYRQLPEEGLKFMVYLQKENIIDESGMPKERFSAEFPKEGPSILRIQQVVRGDSAAYFCASSQDFNEQFFGPGTRLTVL.

This clonotype was seen at least ten times. The J gene is TRBJ2-1, the V gene TRBV4-3; D is uncertain. In germline, CDR1 is LGHNA, CDR2 YSLEER. The CDR3 is 12 amino acids. The V and J ends lost 0 bases and 7 bases respectively, with 4 bases between them. CDR3 coding DNA: TGCGCCAGCAGCCAAGAAAGTAATGAGCAGTTCTTC. The encoded protein is CASSQESNEQFF.

This clonotype was seen many times. The chain joins TRBV28 to TRBJ2-5; no firm D call. V was clipped by 1 base and J by 5 bases, with 17 bases between them. CDR1 is MDHEN and CDR2 is SYDVKM in the germline V gene. The CDR3 has 16 amino acids. The CDR3 reads CASSLSGRLSGETQYF. CDR3 DNA sequence: TGTGCCAGCAGTTTATCCGGAAGGTTGAGTGGGGAGACCCAGTACTTC.

This clonotype has a count of ten or more. This chain links TRBV28 with TRBJ1-1, with 7 bases matching TRBD1. The CDR3 spans 13 residues. The trim removed 6 bases at V and 3 bases at J, leaving 4 bases unmatched. Germline V gene data show CDR1 as MDHEN and CDR2 as SYDVKM. The CDR3 DNA reads as TGTGCCAGCAGAGACAGGGTTTACACTGAAGCTTTCTTT. Its protein is CASRDRVYTEAFF.

The table lists this clonotype with many counts. The chain has TRBV27 and TRBJ2-1, with 8 bases identical to TRBD2. In germline, CDR1 is MNHEY, CDR2 SMNVEV (reference sequence). The CDR3 consists of 17 residues. V shed 4 bases and J 7 bases; nucleotides not matched to a gene: 15. For the CDR3, the DNA is TGTGCCAGCAGTTCTCTCGGACTAGCTTCGTCCCGGAATGAGCAGTTCTTC. This gives the protein CASSSLGLASSRNEQFF.

This clonotype was counted ten times or more. The chain recombines TRBV30 with TRBJ1-1, with 7 bases aligning to TRBD1. In germline, CDR1 is GTSNPN, CDR2 SVGIG (reference sequence). V dropped 2 bases and J dropped 3; count of bases not matched to a gene: 3. This CDR3 is built from 13 residues. The CDR3 region is CAWSRGPHTEAFF. CDR3 nucleotides: TGTGCCTGGAGTAGGGGGCCGCACACTGAAGCTTTCTTT.

Ten or more counts support this clonotype. The rearrangement links TRBV2 to TRBJ1-6; tentative D call: TRBD1 (6 bases). This CDR3 is built from 13 residues. V was pared by 6 bases and J by 9 bases, with 12 bases between. Germline CDR1 is SNHLY and CDR2 is FYNNEI. CDR3 in amino acids: CASSWTVGSPLHF. For the CDR3, the DNA is TGTGCCAGCAGCTGGACAGTTGGTTCACCCCTCCACTTT.

This clonotype was counted between two and nine times. J is TRBJ2-5 and V is TRBV5-1; no firm D call. This CDR3 has 14 amino acids. Looked up from germline, CDR1 is SGHRS and CDR2 is YFSETQ. V lost 0 bases and J 4 bases, leaving 10 bases between the germline ends. The CDR3 nucleotides are TGCGCCAGCAGCTTGGACCCTAACGGAGAGACCCAGTACTTC. Translation: CASSLDPNGETQYF.

This clonotype was detected many times. The chain links TRBV7-9 to TRBJ2-1; TRBD1 might be the D (6 bases). The CDR3 consists of 13 residues. Germline loops: CDR1 SEHNR, CDR2 FQNEAQ (reference sequence). V gave up 5 bases and J gave up 6 bases, with 11 bases separating them. Here the CDR3 DNA reads TGTGCCAGCAGCGAGACAGGTTTCAATGAGCAGTTCTTC. This translates into CASSETGFNEQFF.

The rearrangement links TRBV6-1 to TRBJ1-5; no definite D call. V gave up 8 bases and J gave up 4 bases, with 9 bases separating them. Germline V CDR1 and CDR2: MNHNS, SASEGT. CDR3 length: 12 amino acids. CDR3 in DNA: TGTGCCAGCGCCACCCCGAATCAGCCCCAGCATTTT. It specifies CASATPNQPQHF.

The V and J genes are TRBV19 and TRBJ2-7; perhaps TRBD2 as D (5 bases). CDR3 length: 13 amino acids. Trimming shortened V by 7 bases and J by 5 bases, and 15 bases separated the two germline ends. CDR1 and CDR2 from the germline V gene are LNHDA and SQIVND (reference sequence). Here the CDR3 reads CASKDSPTDEQYF. The CDR3 nucleotides are TGTGCCAGTAAGGACTCCCCGACTGACGAGCAGTACTTC. The full variable domain, rest sourced from reference TRBV19 and TRBJ2-7, is DGGITQSPKYLFRKEGQNVTLSCEQNLNHDAMYWYRQDPGQGLRLIYYSQIVNDFQKGDIAEGYSVSREKKESFPLTVTSAQKNPTAFYLCASKDSPTDEQYFGPGTRLTVT.

This clonotype appeared a few times. The rearrangement joins TRBV7-9 to TRBJ2-5, with 8 bases lining up with TRBD1. V shed 2 bases, J shed 4 bases, and the junction held 6 bases outside the gene matches. The germline V gene has CDR1 SEHNR and CDR2 FQNEAQ (reference sequence). The CDR3 has 15 residues. CDR3 nucleotide sequence: TGTGCCAGCAGCTTAACCGGACAGGGAGTAGAGACCCAGTACTTC. This sequence encodes CASSLTGQGVETQYF.

In this sample, this clonotype turned up a few times. The V gene is TRBV20-1, the J gene TRBJ2-1; TRBD1 aligns across 10 bases. The germline CDR1 and CDR2 sequences are DFQATT and SNEGSKA (reference sequence). J lost 7 bases, V lost 6 bases, and 9 bases had no gene match. The CDR3 totals 14 residues. In nucleotides, the CDR3 is TGCAGTGCGGCTGACAGGGGGCGCTTAAATGAGCAGTTCTTC. It codes for CSAADRGRLNEQFF.

This clonotype has just a few counts. The chain joins TRBV3-1 to TRBJ1-1; tentative D call: TRBD1 (5 bases). Germline V lookup: CDR1 LGHDT, CDR2 YNNKEL (reference sequence). V was pared by 4 bases and J by 0 bases, with 12 bases between. CDR3 length: 15 residues. The CDR3 DNA follows: TGTGCCAGCAGCCGCCGTAGGACACTGAACACTGAAGCTTTCTTT. Translation gives CASSRRRTLNTEAFF.